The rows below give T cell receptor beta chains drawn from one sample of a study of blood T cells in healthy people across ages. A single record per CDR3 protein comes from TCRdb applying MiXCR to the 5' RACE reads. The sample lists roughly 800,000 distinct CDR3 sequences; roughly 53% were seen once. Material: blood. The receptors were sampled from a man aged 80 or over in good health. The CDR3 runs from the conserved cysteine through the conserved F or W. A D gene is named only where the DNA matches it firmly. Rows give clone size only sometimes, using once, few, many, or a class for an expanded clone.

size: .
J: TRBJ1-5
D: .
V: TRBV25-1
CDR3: CASRANNYQPQHF
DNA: TGTGCCAGCAGGGCCAACAACTATCAGCCCCAGCATTTT

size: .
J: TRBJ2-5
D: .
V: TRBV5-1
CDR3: CASKQNQETQYF
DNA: TGCGCCAGCAAACAGAACCAAGAGACCCAGTACTTC

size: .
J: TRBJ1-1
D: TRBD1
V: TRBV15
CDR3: CATSEQGGGTEAFF
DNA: TGTGCCACCAGCGAGCAGGGGGGGGGAACTGAAGCTTTCTTT

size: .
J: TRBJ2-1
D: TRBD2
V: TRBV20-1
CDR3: CSARFSGRPTYKEQFF
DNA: TGCAGTGCTAGGTTTAGCGGGAGGCCTACCTACAAGGAGCAGTTCTTC

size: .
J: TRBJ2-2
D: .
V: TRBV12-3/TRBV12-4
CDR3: CASSPRSTSTGELFF
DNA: TGTGCCAGCAGTCCCAGAAGCACTAGCACCGGGGAGCTGTTTTTT

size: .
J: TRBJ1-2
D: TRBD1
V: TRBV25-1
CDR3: CASNEGAYGYTF
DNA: TGTGCCAGCAATGAGGGGGCCTATGGCTACACCTTC

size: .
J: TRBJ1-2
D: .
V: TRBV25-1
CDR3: CASSEDRQSYGYTF
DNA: TGTGCCAGCAGTGAAGATCGGCAATCCTATGGCTACACCTTC

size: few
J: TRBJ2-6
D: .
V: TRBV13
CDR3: CASSLSGRISSGANVLTF
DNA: TGTGCCAGCAGCTTAAGCGGACGAATTAGCTCTGGGGCCAACGTCCTGACTTTC

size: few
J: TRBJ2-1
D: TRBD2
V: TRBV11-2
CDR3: CASSSGGLAGYNEQFF
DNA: TGTGCCAGCAGCTCCGGCGGACTAGCGGGATACAATGAGCAGTTCTTC

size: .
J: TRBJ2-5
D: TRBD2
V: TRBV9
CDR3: CASSRSGGRETQYF
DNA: TGTGCCAGCAGCCGGTCGGGAGGTCGAGAGACCCAGTACTTC

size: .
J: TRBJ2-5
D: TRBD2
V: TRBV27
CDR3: CASSSPRTSGDPTFEQYF
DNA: TGTGCCAGCAGTTCTCCACGGACTAGCGGGGATCCTACGTTTGAGCAGTACTTC

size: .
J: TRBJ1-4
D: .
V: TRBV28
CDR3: CASWSTNEKLFF
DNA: TGTGCCAGCTGGTCTACTAATGAAAAACTGTTTTTT

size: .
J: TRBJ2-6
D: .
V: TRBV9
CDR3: CASRRGDGGANVLTF
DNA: TGTGCCAGCAGAAGGGGGGACGGGGGGGCCAACGTCCTGACTTTC

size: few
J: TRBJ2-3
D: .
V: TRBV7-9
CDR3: CASSLGGGLTDTQYF
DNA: TGTGCCAGCAGCTTAGGGGGGGGCCTAACAGATACGCAGTATTTT

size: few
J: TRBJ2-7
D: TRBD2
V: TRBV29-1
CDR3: CSVTPGGGHEQYF
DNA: TGCAGCGTTACGCCGGGGGGTGGACACGAGCAGTACTTC

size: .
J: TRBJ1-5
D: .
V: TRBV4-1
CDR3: CASSQEGPSNQPQHF
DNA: TGCGCCAGCAGCCAGGAAGGGCCGAGCAATCAGCCCCAGCATTTT

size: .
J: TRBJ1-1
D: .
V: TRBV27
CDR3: CASSYFVGTEAFF
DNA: TGTGCCAGCAGTTATTTCGTGGGGACTGAAGCTTTCTTT

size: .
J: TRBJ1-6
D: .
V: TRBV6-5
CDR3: CASSRTVGDSPLHF
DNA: TGTGCCAGCAGCCGGACGGTGGGTGATTCACCCCTCCACTTT

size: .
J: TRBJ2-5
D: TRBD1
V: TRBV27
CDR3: CASRSDRGWETQYF
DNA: TGTGCCAGCCGGAGTGACAGGGGTTGGGAGACCCAGTACTTC

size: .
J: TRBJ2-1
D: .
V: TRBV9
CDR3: CASSPSAGREQFF
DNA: TGTGCCAGCAGCCCTAGTGCAGGACGGGAGCAGTTCTTC

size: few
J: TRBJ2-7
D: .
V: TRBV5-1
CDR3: CASSPTGPTYEQYF
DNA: TGCGCCAGCAGCCCTACGGGACCAACCTACGAGCAGTACTTC

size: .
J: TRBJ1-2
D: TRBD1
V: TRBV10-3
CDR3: CAISERQGAGNYGYTF
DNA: TGTGCCATCAGTGAACGCCAGGGGGCCGGTAACTATGGCTACACCTTC

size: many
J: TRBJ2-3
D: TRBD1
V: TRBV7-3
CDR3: CASSLNRGDTQYF
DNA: TGTGCCAGCAGCTTAAACAGGGGGGATACGCAGTATTTT

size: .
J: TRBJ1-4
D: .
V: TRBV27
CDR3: CASSLSPGGGNEKLFF
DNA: TGTGCCAGCAGTTTGTCACCAGGAGGAGGGAATGAAAAACTGTTTTTT

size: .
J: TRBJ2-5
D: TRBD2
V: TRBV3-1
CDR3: CASSQDPSGYEETQYF
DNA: TGTGCCAGCAGCCAAGATCCTAGCGGGTATGAAGAGACCCAGTACTTC

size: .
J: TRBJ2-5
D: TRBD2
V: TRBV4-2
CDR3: CASSQVKFGTGLAAQETQYF
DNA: TGTGCCAGCAGCCAAGTTAAGTTCGGGACGGGACTAGCCGCACAAGAGACCCAGTACTTC

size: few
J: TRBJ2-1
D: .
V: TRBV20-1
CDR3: CSARALEGSSYNEQFF
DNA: TGCAGTGCTAGAGCCCTTGAAGGGAGCTCCTACAATGAGCAGTTCTTC

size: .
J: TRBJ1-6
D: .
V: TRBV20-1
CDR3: CSARDNRMGLPLHF
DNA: TGCAGTGCTAGAGACAACAGGATGGGTTTACCCCTCCACTTT

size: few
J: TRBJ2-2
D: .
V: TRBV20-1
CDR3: CSATGPNPLGELFF
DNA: TGCAGTGCAACCGGACCCAACCCGCTAGGGGAGCTGTTTTTT

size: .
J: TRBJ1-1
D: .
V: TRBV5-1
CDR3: CASSLAQLNTEAFF
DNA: TGCGCCAGCAGCTTGGCGCAGCTGAACACTGAAGCTTTCTTT

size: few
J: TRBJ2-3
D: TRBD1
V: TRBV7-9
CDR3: CASSRQGFTDTQYF
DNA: TGTGCCAGCAGTCGACAGGGGTTCACAGATACGCAGTATTTT

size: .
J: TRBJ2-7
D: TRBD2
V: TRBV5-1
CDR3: CASSTLAGGRYNEQYF
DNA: TGCGCCAGCAGCACACTAGCGGGAGGACGGTACAATGAGCAGTACTTC

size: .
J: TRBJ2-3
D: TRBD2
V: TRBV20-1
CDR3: CSADDLAGRTDTQYF
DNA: TGCAGTGCTGATGATCTAGCGGGACGAACAGATACGCAGTATTTT

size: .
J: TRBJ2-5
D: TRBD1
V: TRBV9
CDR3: CASSPQGWWEETQYF
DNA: TGTGCCAGCAGCCCACAGGGGTGGTGGGAAGAGACCCAGTACTTC

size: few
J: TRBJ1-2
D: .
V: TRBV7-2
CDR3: CASSLVDTAIPRGYTF
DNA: TGTGCCAGCAGCTTAGTCGACACCGCAATTCCCCGGGGCTACACCTTC

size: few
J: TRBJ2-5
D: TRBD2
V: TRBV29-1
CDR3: CSVDRPSSPGRETQYF
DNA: TGCAGCGTTGACAGGCCCTCTAGCCCCGGGAGGGAGACCCAGTACTTC

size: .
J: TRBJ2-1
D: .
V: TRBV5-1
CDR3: CASSSRDPGYNEQFF
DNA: TGCGCCAGCAGCTCCCGGGACCCGGGTTACAATGAGCAGTTCTTC

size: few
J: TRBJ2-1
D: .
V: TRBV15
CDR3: CATSREQTAYNEQFF
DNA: TGTGCCACCAGCAGAGAGCAAACGGCCTACAATGAGCAGTTCTTC

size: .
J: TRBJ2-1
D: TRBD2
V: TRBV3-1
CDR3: CASSPVWALLAGDNEQFF
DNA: TGTGCCAGCAGCCCTGTATGGGCGCTACTAGCGGGAGACAATGAGCAGTTCTTC

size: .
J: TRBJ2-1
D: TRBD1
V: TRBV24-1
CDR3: CATSEGQVVGEQFF
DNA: TGTGCCACCAGTGAAGGACAGGTGGTAGGTGAGCAGTTCTTC

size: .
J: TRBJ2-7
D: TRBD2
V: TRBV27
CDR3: CASSFVSGRDYEQYF
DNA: TGTGCCAGCAGTTTCGTAAGCGGGAGGGACTACGAGCAGTACTTC

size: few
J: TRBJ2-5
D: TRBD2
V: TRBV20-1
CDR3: CSAIPRLAGDETQYF
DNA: TGCAGTGCTATCCCCAGGCTAGCGGGAGACGAGACCCAGTACTTC

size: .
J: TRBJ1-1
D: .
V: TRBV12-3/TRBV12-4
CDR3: CASSFLTANTEAFF
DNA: TGTGCCAGCAGTTTTCTCACCGCGAACACTGAAGCTTTCTTT

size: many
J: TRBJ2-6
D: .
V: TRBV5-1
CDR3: CASSSGSGANVLTF
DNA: TGCGCCAGCAGCTCGGGCTCTGGGGCCAACGTCCTGACTTTC

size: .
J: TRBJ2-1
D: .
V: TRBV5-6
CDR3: CASSLTRDFDNEQFF
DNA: TGTGCCAGCAGCTTGACGCGGGATTTTGACAATGAGCAGTTCTTC

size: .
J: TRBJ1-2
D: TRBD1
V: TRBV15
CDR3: CATSRTGTGYGYTF
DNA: TGTGCCACCAGCAGGACCGGGACAGGGTATGGCTACACCTTC

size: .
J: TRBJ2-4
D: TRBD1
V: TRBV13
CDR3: CASSRLWDSTKNIQYF
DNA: TGTGCCAGCAGCCGCCTTTGGGACAGTACCAAAAACATTCAGTACTTC

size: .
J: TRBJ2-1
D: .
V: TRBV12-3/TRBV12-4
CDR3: CASRGSGYYNEQFF
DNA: TGTGCCAGCAGGGGGTCGGGCTACTACAATGAGCAGTTCTTC

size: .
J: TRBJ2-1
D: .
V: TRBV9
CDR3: CASSPLLHEQFF
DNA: TGTGCCAGCAGCCCTCTGCTCCATGAGCAGTTCTTC

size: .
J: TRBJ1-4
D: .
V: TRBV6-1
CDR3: CASTPPGQIEKLFF
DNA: TGTGCCAGCACCCCACCAGGACAGATTGAAAAACTGTTTTTT

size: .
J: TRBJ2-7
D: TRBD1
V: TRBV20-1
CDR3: CSASDPGQGAYEQYF
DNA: TGCAGTGCTAGCGACCCCGGACAGGGGGCCTACGAGCAGTACTTC

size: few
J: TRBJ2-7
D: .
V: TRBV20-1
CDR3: CSARGGPGYEQYF
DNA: TGCAGTGCTAGGGGGGGACCGGGCTACGAGCAGTACTTC

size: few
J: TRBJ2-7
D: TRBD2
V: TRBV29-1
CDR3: CSGIAGGQREQYF
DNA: TGCAGCGGTATAGCGGGAGGGCAGAGGGAGCAGTACTTC

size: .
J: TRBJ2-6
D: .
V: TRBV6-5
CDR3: CASSYRGARSGANVLTF
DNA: TGTGCCAGCAGTTACCGTGGGGCCCGCTCTGGGGCCAACGTCCTGACTTTC

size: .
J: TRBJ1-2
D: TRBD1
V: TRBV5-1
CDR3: CASSQTTGPGYTF
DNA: TGCGCCAGCAGCCAGACGACAGGGCCTGGCTACACCTTC

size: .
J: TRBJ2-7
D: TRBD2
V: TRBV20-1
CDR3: CSASTSGSSYEQYF
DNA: TGCAGTGCTAGCACCAGCGGGAGCTCCTACGAGCAGTACTTC

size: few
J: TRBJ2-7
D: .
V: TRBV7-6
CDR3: CASSSVVRNIDEQYF
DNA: TGTGCCAGCAGCTCAGTGGTAAGAAACATAGACGAGCAGTACTTC

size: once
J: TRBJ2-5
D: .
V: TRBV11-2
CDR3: CASSVGAGKKRGETQYF
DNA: TGTGCCAGCAGCGTAGGCGCCGGGAAGAAGAGGGGAGAGACCCAGTACTTC

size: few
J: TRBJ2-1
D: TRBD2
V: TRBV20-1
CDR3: CSAGLAGNNEQFF
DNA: TGCAGTGCGGGACTAGCGGGAAATAATGAGCAGTTCTTC

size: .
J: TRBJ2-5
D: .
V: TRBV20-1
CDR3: CSASTGQFGETQYF
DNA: TGCAGTGCTAGTACTGGACAGTTTGGAGAGACCCAGTACTTC